This TCR beta chain is drawn from a study of T cell changes during pregnancy in multiple sclerosis (dated by TCRdb to between 2017 and 2020). With regard to the full study: The study examined how the T cell repertoire changed over the course of pregnancy in women with multiple sclerosis.

CDR1 LNHDA and CDR2 SQIVND were looked up in the germline V gene (reference sequence). Including cysteine and phenylalanine, the CDR3 has 15 amino acids. The kept DNA is CDR3 alone, 45 bases in frame from the first base. V ends up 3 bases short and J 3 bases short, with an unmatched junction base count of 5. A remark on this clone: Its antigen specificity is not known. Qualities for individual bases were not recorded, and no much larger clone is one base off.

The library was prepared using the immunoSEQ multiplex PCR assay. TCRdb re-hosts the immuneACCESS table, in-frame sequences only. Its copies lack some clones; in the studies checked, an unresolved V gene accounts for under half of them, and the cause for the rest is not known. The table for this sample lists some 47,000 clones; 75% to 90% of them were counted only once. The ten most abundant clones make up under 9.5% of the sample. The sequencing used CD8+ T cells from peripheral blood mononuclear cells, collected in the second trimester of pregnancy. The sequence links TRBV19 to TRBJ1-5, with TRBD1 identical over 7 junction bases. This receptor was taken from a female donor with multiple sclerosis, enrolled in a pregnancy study. In nucleotide form, the sequence is TGTGCCAGTAGTATTGCAGGGGGAACCAATCAGCCCCAGCATTTT. It encodes CASSIAGGTNQPQHF.